This TCR beta chain was captured in a study of vaccination and CD4 T cells after COVID-19. Study at large: The stimulating agents, overlapping spike peptides, came from SARS-CoV-2, HCoV-NL63, HCoV-OC43 and HCoV-229E. General observations from the study: Spike mono-reactivity applied to 304 of 307 vaccine-specific clones detected in convalescent patients.

To note about this clonotype: Its antigen is undetermined.

The CDR3 runs to 15 residues. Unmatched junction bases numbered 3, after V lost 0 bases and J lost 4 bases. From germline, CDR1 is DFQATT and CDR2 SNEGSKA (reference sequence). Indicated treatment: roughly ten-day PBMC culture with coronavirus spike peptide pools or control peptides (ViraFEST assay). Oncomine TCR Beta short-read sequencing was applied to DNA from cultured CD4+ T cells. Cultured CD4+ T cells yielded the extracted genomic DNA. TCRdb re-called the PCR reads with MiXCR, one entry per CDR3 protein. The sample has around 13,000 distinct CDR3 sequences; about a third are singletons. The chain employs TRBV20-1 and TRBJ2-2, with TRBD1 identical over 9 bases. Sequences were obtained from CD4+ T cells from blood, cultured in vitro. The clonotype was recovered from a human donor who had recovered from COVID-19. CDR3 region: CSARELDRGTGELFF. The CDR3 region has the DNA TGCAGTGCTAGAGAATTGGACAGGGGCACCGGGGAGCTGTTTTTT.